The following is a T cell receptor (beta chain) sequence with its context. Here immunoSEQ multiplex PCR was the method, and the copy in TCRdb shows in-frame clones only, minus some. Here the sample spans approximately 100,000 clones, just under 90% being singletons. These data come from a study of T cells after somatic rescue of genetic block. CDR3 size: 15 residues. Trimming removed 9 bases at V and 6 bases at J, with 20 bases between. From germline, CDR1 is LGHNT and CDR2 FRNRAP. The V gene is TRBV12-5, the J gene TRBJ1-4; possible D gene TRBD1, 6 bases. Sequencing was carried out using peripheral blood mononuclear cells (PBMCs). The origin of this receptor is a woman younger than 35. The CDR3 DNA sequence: TGTGCTAGCGAGGGGGGGGGCTCGCTAGATGAAAAACTGTTTTTT. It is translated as CASEGGGSLDEKLFF.